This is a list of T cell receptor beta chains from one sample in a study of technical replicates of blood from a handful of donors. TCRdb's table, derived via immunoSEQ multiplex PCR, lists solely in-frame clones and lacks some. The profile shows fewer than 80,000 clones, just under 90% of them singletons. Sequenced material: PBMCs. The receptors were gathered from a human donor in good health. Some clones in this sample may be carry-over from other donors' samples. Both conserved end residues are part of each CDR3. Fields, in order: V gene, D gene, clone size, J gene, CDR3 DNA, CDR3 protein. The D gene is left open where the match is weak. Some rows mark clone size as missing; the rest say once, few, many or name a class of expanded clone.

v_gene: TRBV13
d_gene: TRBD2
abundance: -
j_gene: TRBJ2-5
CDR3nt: TGTGCCAGCAGCCCGCCGGGGGGGGCGGAAACCCAGTACTTC
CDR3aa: CASSPPGGAETQYF

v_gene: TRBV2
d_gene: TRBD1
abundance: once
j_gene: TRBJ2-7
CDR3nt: TGTGCCAGCTGGGGACAGGGGAGGGACGAGCAGTACTTC
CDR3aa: CASWGQGRDEQYF

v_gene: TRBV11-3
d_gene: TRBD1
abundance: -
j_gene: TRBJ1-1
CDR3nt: TGTGCCAGCAGCCATAGCCACTCTCCGGGACAGGGTGCCTTGAACACTGAAGCTTTCTTT
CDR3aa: CASSHSHSPGQGALNTEAFF

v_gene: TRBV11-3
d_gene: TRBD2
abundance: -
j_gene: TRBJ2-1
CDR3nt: TGTGCCAGCAGCGTGGGGGGGTCATTGCAGTTCTTC
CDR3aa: CASSVGGSLQFF

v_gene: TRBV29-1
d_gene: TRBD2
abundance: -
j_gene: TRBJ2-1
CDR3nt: TGCAGCGTTGAAAGGGGAGGGAATGAGCAGTTCTTC
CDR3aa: CSVERGGNEQFF

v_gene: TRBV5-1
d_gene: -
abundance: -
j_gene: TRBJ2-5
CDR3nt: TGCGCCAGCAGTCTCTGGGGGGGCGAGGGAGAGACCCAGTACTTC
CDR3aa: CASSLWGGEGETQYF

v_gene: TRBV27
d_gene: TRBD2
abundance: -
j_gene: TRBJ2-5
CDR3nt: TGTGCCAGCAGTTATGGTAGCGGGAGTAAAGAGACCCAGTACTTC
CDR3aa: CASSYGSGSKETQYF

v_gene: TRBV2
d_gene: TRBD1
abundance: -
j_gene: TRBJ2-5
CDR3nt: TGTGCCAGCAGCAAGACAGGGGTTGGGGAAGAGACCCAGTACTTC
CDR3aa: CASSKTGVGEETQYF

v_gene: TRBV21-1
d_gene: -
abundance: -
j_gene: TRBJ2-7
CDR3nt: TGTGCCACCCTGAAAACAGGGTCCTACGAGCAGTACTTC
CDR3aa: CATLKTGSYEQYF

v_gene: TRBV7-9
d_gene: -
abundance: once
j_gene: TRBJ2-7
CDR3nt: TGTGCCAGCAGCTTAGTTGGAGGGTTCAACGAGCAGTACTTC
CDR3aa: CASSLVGGFNEQYF

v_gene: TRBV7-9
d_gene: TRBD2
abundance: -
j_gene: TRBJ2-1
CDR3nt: TGTGCCAGCAGCCAAAGTGGCGGGAGGTTCAATGAGCAGTTCTTC
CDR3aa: CASSQSGGRFNEQFF

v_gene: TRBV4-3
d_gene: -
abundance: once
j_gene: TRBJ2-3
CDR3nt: TGCGCCAGCAGCCAAGGTCGAGAGAAAACGCAGTATTTT
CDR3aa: CASSQGREKTQYF

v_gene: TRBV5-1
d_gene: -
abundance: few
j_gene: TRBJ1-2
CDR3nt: TGCGCCAGCAGCCCCGCCCCGGGAGCTAACTATGGCTACACCTTC
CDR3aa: CASSPAPGANYGYTF

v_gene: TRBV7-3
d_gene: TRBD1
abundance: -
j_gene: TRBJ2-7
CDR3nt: TGTGCCAGCAGCCCGGACAGGGCGCGGGAGCAGTACTTC
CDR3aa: CASSPDRAREQYF

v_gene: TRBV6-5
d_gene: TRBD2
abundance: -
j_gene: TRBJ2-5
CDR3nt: TGTGCCAGCAGGCGAGCGGGGGCCAACCAAGAGACCCAGTACTTC
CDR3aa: CASRRAGANQETQYF

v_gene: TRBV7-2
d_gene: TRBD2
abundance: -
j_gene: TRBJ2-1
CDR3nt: TGTGCCAGCAGCTTTCGGACTAGCGGGAGGGATGAGCAGTTCTTC
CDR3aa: CASSFRTSGRDEQFF

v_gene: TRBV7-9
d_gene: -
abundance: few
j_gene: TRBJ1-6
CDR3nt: TGTGCCAGCAGCGCTGACAGGTCCACTAGGGCATCACCCCTCCACTTT
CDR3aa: CASSADRSTRASPLHF